One sample yielded the 27 T cell receptor beta chains listed below, sequenced in a study of CD8 T cells in Susac syndrome. RNA was extracted with the RNeasy kit, and a quantity of 0.5 to 1 ug was reverse transcribed using random hexamers. TCRdb analysed the immunoSEQ multiplex PCR reads with MiXCR anew, one entry per CDR3 protein. The repertoire holds roughly 170,000 distinct CDR3 sequences, with under 95% as singletons. Sequenced sample: CD4+ T cells from PBMCs. The origin of the receptors is a human donor with multiple sclerosis.

The genes are TRBV15 and TRBJ2-1; D could derive from TRBD1 or TRBD2 (5 bases each). Between the trimmed V and J ends, which lost 0 bases and 5 bases, there was a span of 11 bases. Germline lookup yields CDR1 LNHNV and CDR2 YYDKDF (reference sequence). This CDR3 is built from 15 residues. CDR3 region: CATSRDWDQNNEQFF. The CDR3 DNA reads TGTGCCACCAGCAGAGATTGGGACCAAAACAATGAGCAGTTCTTC.

The chain links TRBV12-3 or TRBV12-4 to TRBJ1-2; the D is unclear. V was shortened by 3 bases and J by 0 bases, with 5 bases between the two germline ends. The CDR3 runs to 13 residues. The CDR3 bases are TGTGCCAGCAGTTTCGGACCTAACTATGGCTACACCTTC. Translated, it gives CASSFGPNYGYTF.

This clonotype occurred once. V gene TRBV30 combines with J gene TRBJ1-6, with 7 positions matching TRBD1. The CDR3 has 12 amino acids. Germline V CDR1 and CDR2: GTSNPN, SVGIG (reference sequence). With 7 bases clipped from V and 7 bases from J, the junction kept 4 bases outside the gene matches. CDR3 in amino acids: CALTGRNSPLHF. The DNA of the CDR3 is TGTGCCTTGACAGGGAGGAATTCACCCCTCCACTTT.

The chain carries TRBV3-1 and TRBJ2-7, with TRBD2 matching over 7 bases. This CDR3 contains 15 residues. Germline assignment: CDR1 LGHDT and CDR2 YNNKEL (reference sequence). V was clipped by 1 base and J by 1 base; unmatched bases: 4. CDR3 DNA: TGTGCCAGCAGCCAAGGGGGCGGGAGTTCCTACGAGCAGTACTTC. Translated: CASSQGGGSSYEQYF.

The gene calls are TRBV7-3 and TRBJ2-1, with D maybe TRBD2 (6 bases). Between the trimmed V and J ends, which lost 5 bases and 0 bases, there was a span of 11 bases. From germline, CDR1 is SGHTA and CDR2 FQGTGA. This CDR3 contains 15 residues. CDR3 sequence reads: CASSPTGDSYNEQFF. The CDR3 DNA reads TGTGCCAGCAGCCCCACGGGGGACTCCTACAATGAGCAGTTCTTC.

The count of this clonotype is one. The chain employs TRBV11-3 and TRBJ2-1; perhaps TRBD1 as D (5 bases). The CDR3 runs to 13 residues. V was shortened by 1 base and J by 8 bases, with 9 bases between the two germline ends. Germline V gene lookup returns CDR1 SGHNT and CDR2 YENEEA. DNA for the CDR3: TGTGCCAGCAGCTTAGGACAGAGCGATGAGCAGTTCTTC. It translates to CASSLGQSDEQFF.

The chain employs TRBV2 and TRBJ2-5; TRBD1 agrees at 8 bases. This CDR3 has 14 amino acids. Germline CDR1 and CDR2: SNHLY and FYNNEI. Germline trimming cut 4 bases from V and 5 bases from J; bases unmatched to any gene: 6. The CDR3 DNA reads as TGTGCCAGCAGTGTCAGGCAGGGGGCCGAGACCCAGTACTTC. Its protein is CASSVRQGAETQYF.

The chain joins TRBV6-1 to TRBJ2-7, with D perhaps matching TRBD1 (5 bases). The germline V gene has CDR1 MNHNS and CDR2 SASEGT. The CDR3 loop spans 13 amino acids. The ends were cut back, 6 bases at V and 7 bases at J, with 16 bases in the middle. The CDR3 DNA reads as TGTGCCAGCAGGGCAAGCACAGGCAAAGAGCAGTACTTC. It yields the protein CASRASTGKEQYF.

The table lists this clonotype with a few counts. The chain links TRBV28 to TRBJ2-2; D may be TRBD2 (6 bases). The length of the CDR3 is 13 residues. The germline V gene encodes CDR1 MDHEN and CDR2 SYDVKM. With 3 bases removed from V and 6 bases from J, the gap between germline ends came to 8 bases. Here the CDR3 reads CASSLRGPGELFF. CDR3 DNA sequence: TGTGCCAGCAGTTTGCGGGGTCCCGGGGAGCTGTTTTTT.

This sequence joins TRBV9 and TRBJ1-1; D is unclear. Germline V CDR1 and CDR2: SGDLS, YYNGEE. The CDR3 spans 13 residues. The V gene lost 2 bases and the J gene lost 0 bases, with 5 bases spanning the gap. As DNA, the CDR3 is TGTGCCAGCAGCGTCGAGATGAACACTGAAGCTTTCTTT. It codes for CASSVEMNTEAFF.

The chain employs TRBV20-1 and TRBJ2-5; TRBD2 matches at 10 bases. V lost 3 bases, J lost 2 bases, and 9 bases stayed unmatched. This CDR3 is 16 amino acids long. Germline CDR1 and CDR2: DFQATT and SNEGSKA (reference sequence). The CDR3 reads CSASRLGLAEQETQYF. The CDR3 DNA sequence: TGCAGTGCTAGCCGCTTAGGACTAGCGGAACAAGAGACCCAGTACTTC.

This clonotype was picked up one time. The genes are TRBV20-1 and TRBJ2-2; maybe TRBD2 (6 bases). V shed 2 bases and J shed 6 bases, with 16 bases lying between them. The CDR3 has 15 amino acids. Germline V gene data show CDR1 as DFQATT and CDR2 as SNEGSKA (reference sequence). The CDR3 sequence is CSARYQGWEAGELFF. The CDR3 DNA is TGCAGTGCTAGATATCAGGGATGGGAGGCCGGGGAGCTGTTTTTT.

This clonotype has more than one count but fewer than ten. V is TRBV5-4 and J is TRBJ2-5; no firm D call. There are 14 residues in the CDR3. Germline CDR1 and CDR2: SGHNT and YYREEE (reference sequence). V gave up 6 bases and J gave up 1 base, with 13 bases separating them. The CDR3 loop is CASTPGGPQETQYF. The CDR3 coding sequence is TGTGCCAGCACCCCGGGTGGACCCCAAGAGACCCAGTACTTC.

The chain couples TRBV5-1 to TRBJ1-1; the D is unclear. The CDR3 length is 15 residues. CDR1 and CDR2 (germline): SGHRS, YFSETQ. Trimming removed 0 bases at V and 1 base at J, with 10 bases between. CDR3 sequence: CASSLEGPGNTEAFF. The CDR3 DNA follows: TGCGCCAGCAGCTTGGAAGGGCCCGGGAACACTGAAGCTTTCTTT.

This clonotype was counted a single time. V gene TRBV11-2 combines with J gene TRBJ2-7; 8 bases match TRBD2. CDR3 length: 18 residues. The junction had 16 bases not matched to a gene; V was cut back by 4 bases and J by 2 bases. Per germline, CDR1 SGHAT and CDR2 FQNNGV. The CDR3 loop is CASSSQSDLAGYTYEQYF. The DNA for the CDR3 is TGTGCCAGCAGCTCCCAATCCGATCTAGCGGGCTATACCTACGAGCAGTACTTC.

The V gene is TRBV2, the J gene TRBJ2-1; D unresolved. The ends were cut back, 0 bases at V and 3 bases at J, with 6 bases in the middle. Germline-derived CDR1 and CDR2 are SNHLY and FYNNEI. The CDR3 has 14 amino acids. DNA for the CDR3: TGTGCCAGCAGTGAAGCGCCTTACTACAATGAGCAGTTCTTC. Its protein product is CASSEAPYYNEQFF.

This chain uses TRBV7-2 with TRBJ2-5; possible D gene TRBD2, 6 bases. Trimming left V 1 base short and J 3 bases short, with 9 bases between. This CDR3 region has 14 residues. The germline V gene has CDR1 SGHTA and CDR2 FQGNSA. CDR3 nucleotide sequence: TGTGCCAGCAGCTTAGTTGGAGGGGAAGAGACCCAGTACTTC. This gives the protein CASSLVGGEETQYF.

V usage is TRBV7-8 and J usage is TRBJ2-5; D gene unclear. Germline V gene lookup returns CDR1 SGHVS and CDR2 FQNEAQ. With 1 base removed from V and 7 bases from J, the gap between germline ends came to 10 bases. The length of the CDR3 is 13 residues. The CDR3 DNA sequence: TGTGCCAGCAGCTTAGGTTTGCCCGGGACCCAGTACTTC. It codes for CASSLGLPGTQYF.

This chain connects TRBV19 to TRBJ1-2; D remains unclear. Germline assignment: CDR1 LNHDA and CDR2 SQIVND (reference sequence). The CDR3 totals 13 residues. V was clipped by 3 bases and J by 1 base, with 6 bases between them. CDR3 residues: CASSIYGNYGYTF. The DNA of the CDR3 is TGTGCCAGTAGTATCTACGGTAACTATGGCTACACCTTC. The full variable domain, with the rest looked up from reference TRBV19 and TRBJ1-2, is DGGITQSPKYLFRKEGQNVTLSCEQNLNHDAMYWYRQDPGQGLRLIYYSQIVNDFQKGDIAEGYSVSREKKESFPLTVTSAQKNPTAFYLCASSIYGNYGYTFGSGTRLTVV.

For the CDR3, the DNA is TGCGCCAGCAGCCCTGGGACAGTGAACACCGGGGAGCTGTTTTTT. Its translation is CASSPGTVNTGELFF. The J gene is TRBJ2-2, the V gene TRBV5-1; 7 positions match TRBD1. The V gene end was trimmed by 4 bases and the J gene end by 1 base; junction bases not matched to a gene: 4. The CDR3 has 15 amino acids. In germline, CDR1 is SGHRS, CDR2 YFSETQ.

The V gene is TRBV24-1, the J gene TRBJ2-7, with unresolved D. Germline V gene lookup returns CDR1 KGHDR and CDR2 SFDVKD. The V and J ends lost 4 bases and 0 bases respectively, with 0 bases between them. This CDR3 has 11 amino acids. The CDR3 DNA sequence: TGTGCCACCAGTGACTCCTACGAGCAGTACTTC. It specifies CATSDSYEQYF.

This clonotype was counted a single time. The chain carries TRBV28 and TRBJ2-5, with 14 bases identical to TRBD2. CDR1 MDHEN and CDR2 SYDVKM come from the germline V gene. With V trimmed by 1 base and J by 5 bases, 3 bases remained unmatched. The CDR3 totals 16 residues. The CDR3: CASSLSTSGRDETQYF. CDR3 nucleotide sequence: TGTGCCAGCAGTTTATCGACTAGCGGGAGGGATGAGACCCAGTACTTC.

V usage is TRBV18 and J usage is TRBJ1-1; D ambiguous. The CDR3 length is 14 residues. Germline lookup yields CDR1 KGHSH and CDR2 LQKENI. The V gene lost 6 bases and the J gene lost 0 bases, with 11 bases spanning the gap. For the CDR3, the DNA is TGTGCCAGCTCGCCGGGTGGAATGAACACTGAAGCTTTCTTT. Its translation is CASSPGGMNTEAFF.

The CDR3 DNA reads TGCGCCAGCAGCTCGATCCCTGCGGGATCCTACAATGAGCAGTTCTTC. Amino acid sequence: CASSSIPAGSYNEQFF. This chain joins TRBV5-1 and TRBJ2-1, with D tentatively TRBD2 (6 bases). Germline V gene sequence: CDR1 SGHRS, CDR2 YFSETQ. V dropped 3 bases and J dropped 1 base, with 14 bases sitting between them. This CDR3 contains 16 residues.

The chain links TRBV9 to TRBJ2-7; D is tentatively TRBD1 or TRBD2 (5 bases each). The V gene's germline CDR1 is SGDLS and CDR2 YYNGEE. V lost 0 bases, J lost 3 bases, and 13 bases lay in between. This CDR3 has 15 amino acids. CDR3 amino acids: CASSVGGSVDYEQYF. The CDR3 bases are TGTGCCAGCAGCGTAGGGGGGTCCGTCGACTACGAGCAGTACTTC.

The chain recombines TRBV3-1 with TRBJ1-4; no definite D call. The V gene lost 4 bases and the J gene lost 7 bases, with 10 bases spanning the gap. CDR3 length: 13 residues. Per the germline V gene, CDR1 is LGHDT and CDR2 is YNNKEL (reference sequence). The DNA of the CDR3 is TGTGCCAGCAGCCTCCGCGGGAGTGAAAAACTGTTTTTT. This gives the protein CASSLRGSEKLFF.

The V gene is TRBV6-9, the J gene TRBJ2-2; TRBD2 might be the D (5 bases). This CDR3 is built from 13 residues. Trimming took 7 bases from V and 6 from J, leaving 12 bases between them. Germline V gene data show CDR1 as MNHGY and CDR2 as SVAAGI. CDR3 region: CASTFEGSGELFF. As DNA, the CDR3 is TGTGCCAGCACCTTCGAGGGTTCCGGGGAGCTGTTTTTT.